This TCR beta chain originates from a study of blood T cell repertoires in COVID-19. Study summary: Some COVID-19 samples were acute and others convalescent; all came from the United States, Italy and Spain.

Sequencing used immunoSEQ multiplex PCR; TCRdb keeps in-frame clones, though not all of them. Seen here are around 110,000 clones, about four fifths observed once, and the top ten hold about a sixth. This CDR3 region has 18 residues. Germline assignment: CDR1 LGHNA and CDR2 YSLEER. The trim removed 0 bases at V and 2 bases at J, leaving 9 bases unmatched. The chain recombines TRBV4-3 with TRBJ2-7; TRBD2 aligns across 11 bases. Sequenced: peripheral blood. The sequence derives from a man between 60 and 70 years old with active or convalescent COVID-19. This chain's CDR3 is CASSQEALGTSGPYEQYF. CDR3 DNA sequence: TGCGCCAGCAGCCAAGAGGCCCTGGGGACTAGCGGACCCTACGAGCAGTACTTC.